Sequencing of this TCR beta chain was carried out in a study of blood T cell repertoires in COVID-19. About the study: The United States, Italy and Spain supplied acute and convalescent COVID-19 samples. T cells, B-cell-depleted T cells, or PBMCs supplied cDNA or gDNA.

Germline V gene data show CDR1 as MNHEY and CDR2 as SVGAGI. V was trimmed by 5 bases and J by 6 bases, leaving 16 bases between them. The CDR3 has 14 amino acids. In the original processing: Amplifying reference gene primers gave estimates of nucleated cell counts. This table comes from immunoSEQ multiplex PCR, and its TCRdb copy is limited to in-frame clones, with some not included. That table gives V, J and clone size, and the DNA gave D and trimming. The sample holds over 250,000 clones, roughly 90% seen once. This chain connects TRBV6-5 to TRBJ1-2; no firm D call. Sequences were obtained from peripheral blood. The sequence derives from a man aged 45-65 years with acute or convalescent COVID-19. CDR3 region: CASSTWTGVDGYTF. The CDR3 coding sequence is TGTGCCAGCAGTACATGGACGGGAGTGGATGGCTACACCTTC.